This note documents a single TCR beta chain sequence. The data stem from a study of blood T cell repertoires in COVID-19. The data were produced by immunoSEQ multiplex PCR, yet TCRdb's version contains in-frame clones alone and is incomplete. The sample holds about 230,000 clones, about nine tenths seen once. The study drew participants aged about 18 to 89 years from around 24 US areas. Sequencing used PBMCs or T cells enriched from blood (not recorded which). The TCR originated in a woman in her 40s with acute COVID-19.

CDR3 residues: CASSVGGDFNQPQHF. The CDR3 DNA follows: TGTGCCAGCAGCGTAGGGGGCGACTTCAATCAGCCCCAGCATTTT. This rearrangement joins TRBV9 to TRBJ1-5; possible D gene TRBD1, 5 bases. Per the germline V gene, CDR1 is SGDLS and CDR2 is YYNGEE. V lost 0 bases to trimming and J lost 3 bases, with 10 bases between them. The CDR3 sequence is 15 residues long.